This entry features one TCR beta chain sequence. Its target is unknown. Use of 60 Vbeta and 13 Jbeta primers characterized the PCR. Repertoires were generated with immunoSEQ multiplex PCR, while TCRdb's copy carries only in-frame clones and drops some. The table includes around 150,000 clones, roughly 80% detected once. This CDR3 is 15 amino acids long. Trimming shortened V by 1 base and J by 2 bases, and 10 bases separated the two germline ends. Germline loops: CDR1 SGHTA, CDR2 FQGNSA. These data belong to a study of cytomegalovirus exposure and HLA in healthy donors. Study background: Caucasian-associated ancestry cluster membership applied to about four fifths of a few hundred genotyped donors. Overall study results and limits: Exclusion as indistinguishable affected some V segments, including TRBV6-2 and TRBV6-3. Reported performance of the classifier showed diagnosis of cytomegalovirus status with high specificity and sensitivity. In a later analysis, HLA-associated TCR beta chains were more clonally expanded than equally common others.

The sample consisted of PBMCs. The V and J genes are TRBV7-2 and TRBJ2-3, with D perhaps TRBD2 (5 bases). The TCR sequence derives from a human donor in good health. Here the CDR3 reads CASSLGATNTDTQYF. CDR3 nucleotides: TGTGCCAGCAGCTTAGGGGCGACTAACACAGATACGCAGTATTTT.